This passage covers 24 T cell receptor beta chains from one sample sequenced in a study of cytomegalovirus exposure and HLA in healthy donors. A multiplex PCR was run with 60 Vbeta primers and 13 Jbeta primers. Method: immunoSEQ multiplex PCR; TCRdb's copy keeps in-frame clones and lacks some. The top ten hold about 5% of the sample, which has 98,000 or so clones, less than 85% seen once. Sequenced input: PBMCs. The source of these receptors is a woman aged 18-29 years in good health and CMV-seropositive.

CDR3 loop: CASLGTGANYGYTF. The CDR3 region has the DNA TGTGCCAGCTTAGGGACAGGGGCTAACTATGGCTACACCTTC. The chain has TRBV11-3 and TRBJ1-2; 10 bases line up with TRBD1. Germline trimming cut 8 bases from V and 0 bases from J; bases unmatched to any gene: 3. In germline, CDR1 is SGHNT, CDR2 YENEEA. The CDR3 is 14 residues long.

This sequence joins TRBV6-4 and TRBJ2-1; D uncertain. From germline, CDR1 is MRHNA and CDR2 SNTAGT. Trimming took 3 bases from V and 0 from J, leaving 12 bases between them. This CDR3 contains 16 residues. DNA for the CDR3: TGTGCCAGCAGTGAATTGGGTAGGAGCTCCTACAATGAGCAGTTCTTC. Amino acids: CASSELGRSSYNEQFF.

The chain joins TRBV12-5 to TRBJ2-2; 7 nucleotides match TRBD2. Germline V gives CDR1 LGHNT, CDR2 FRNRAP. The CDR3 is made up of 12 amino acids. Written as DNA, the CDR3 is TGTGCCGGGAGGAGTGGGTCCGGGGAGCTGTTTTTT. Protein product: CAGRSGSGELFF.

The V call is TRBV10-1, the J call TRBJ1-2; TRBD1 matches at 8 bases. J was trimmed by 5 bases and V by 10 bases; bases with no gene match: 12. Per the germline V gene, CDR1 is WNHNN and CDR2 is SYGVQD (reference sequence). The CDR3 sequence is 14 residues long. Here the CDR3 DNA reads TGCGCCACCACGAAGGACAGGGACCTATATGGCTACACCTTC. The encoded protein is CATTKDRDLYGYTF.

This clone was seen a few times. The V call is TRBV28, the J call TRBJ1-6; tentatively, D is TRBD1 (5 bases). Trimming took 3 bases from V and 6 from J, leaving 9 bases between them. This CDR3 contains 14 residues. The germline V gene has CDR1 MDHEN and CDR2 SYDVKM. CDR3: CASSFLQANSPLHF. Here the CDR3 DNA reads TGTGCCAGCAGTTTCTTACAGGCTAATTCACCCCTCCACTTT.

This clone showed up just once. The rearrangement uses TRBV28 and TRBJ1-5, with D possibly matching TRBD1 (5 bases). The CDR3 contains 17 residues. Trimming pared 3 bases from V and 0 bases from J, leaving 15 bases between. Germline CDR1 is MDHEN and CDR2 is SYDVKM. Written as DNA, the CDR3 is TGTGCCAGCAGTTTGGGGTCGACAGTATATAGCAATCAGCCCCAGCATTTT. Protein sequence: CASSLGSTVYSNQPQHF.

This sequence joins TRBV19 and TRBJ2-5; D gene ambiguous. V gave up 4 bases and J gave up 2 bases, with 8 bases separating them. Germline V gene sequence: CDR1 LNHDA, CDR2 SQIVND (reference sequence). The CDR3 sequence is 13 residues long. The CDR3 sequence is CASSTLRQETQYF. Here the CDR3 DNA reads TGTGCCAGTAGTACCTTGCGACAAGAGACCCAGTACTTC.

V gene TRBV4-1 combines with J gene TRBJ2-1; 8 bases line up with TRBD2. With 6 bases clipped from V and 8 bases from J, the junction kept 12 bases outside the gene matches. The CDR3 contains 15 residues. Per germline, CDR1 MGHRA and CDR2 YSYEKL. DNA of the CDR3: TGCGCCAGCAGTATAGTGGCGGGAGGTTGGGATGAGCAGTTCTTC. It encodes CASSIVAGGWDEQFF.

The chain links TRBV4-1 to TRBJ1-1; D remains ambiguous. There are 14 residues in the CDR3. Trimming removed 1 base from V and 5 bases from J, with 11 bases in between. Germline CDR1 MGHRA, CDR2 YSYEKL. The CDR3 sequence: CASSQVWSGTEAFF. CDR3 DNA sequence: TGCGCCAGCAGCCAAGTATGGTCAGGAACTGAAGCTTTCTTT.

The chain recombines TRBV5-1 with TRBJ2-7; 12 bases agree with TRBD2. This CDR3 region has 14 residues. V was clipped by 0 bases and J by 6 bases; unmatched bases: 1. Germline CDR1 SGHRS, CDR2 YFSETQ. CDR3 in DNA: TGCGCCAGCAGCTTGGGACTAGCGGGAGTCGAGCAGTACTTC. The encoded protein is CASSLGLAGVEQYF.

This clone turned up a few times. The rearrangement uses TRBV5-1 and TRBJ2-5; 9 nucleotides match TRBD2. Germline V gives CDR1 SGHRS, CDR2 YFSETQ. Unmatched junction bases numbered 6, after V lost 2 bases and J lost 1 base. CDR3 length: 16 residues. Written as DNA, the CDR3 is TGCGCCAGCAGCTTCCCTAGCGGGACCTTCCAAGAGACCCAGTACTTC. Residues: CASSFPSGTFQETQYF.

J is TRBJ1-2 and V is TRBV5-4; no clear D. With 5 bases removed from V and 4 bases from J, the gap between germline ends came to 9 bases. This CDR3 comprises 12 residues. The germline V gene encodes CDR1 SGHNT and CDR2 YYREEE (reference sequence). CDR3 protein: CASSQDSYGYTF. Written as DNA, the CDR3 is TGTGCCAGCAGTCAAGACTCCTATGGCTACACCTTC.

With regard to this clone: The junction departs from the called germline gene at one end, perhaps through a read error. The chain uses TRBV30 and TRBJ2-7; D perhaps matches TRBD1 (6 bases). This CDR3 has 14 residues. CDR1 and CDR2 from the germline V gene are GTSNPN and SVGIG (reference sequence). Written as DNA, the CDR3 is TGTGCCGGGAGACCTCCACAGGGTACCTACGAGCAGTACTTC. It encodes CAGRPPQGTYEQYF.

V usage is TRBV6-6 and J usage is TRBJ1-4, with 8 bases fitting TRBD1. CDR1 and CDR2 (germline): MNHNY, SVGAGI (reference sequence). The trim removed 5 bases at V and 4 bases at J, leaving 9 bases unmatched. The CDR3 is 16 residues long. The CDR3 DNA sequence: TGTGCCAGCAGTCCTCCCCCGGGACAGGTTAATGAAAAACTGTTTTTT. This encodes CASSPPPGQVNEKLFF.

This rearrangement joins TRBV5-1 to TRBJ2-3, with no clear D. Germline CDR1 is SGHRS and CDR2 is YFSETQ. The CDR3 is 15 residues long. Deletions cut 0 bases from V and 2 bases from J, with 10 bases between. The CDR3 coding sequence is TGCGCCAGCAGCTTGGAAGCCCAACCCACAGATACGCAGTATTTT. Translated: CASSLEAQPTDTQYF.

The V gene is TRBV10-1, the J gene TRBJ1-1; no firm D call. Germline CDR1 WNHNN, CDR2 SYGVQD (reference sequence). CDR3 length: 12 amino acids. V gave up 7 bases and J gave up 0 bases, with 6 bases separating them. CDR3 region: CASIGVNTEAFF. The CDR3 DNA reads TGCGCCAGCATCGGGGTGAACACTGAAGCTTTCTTT.

There are a few counts of this clone. The rearrangement joins TRBV5-6 to TRBJ1-2; D ambiguous. V lost 0 bases, J lost 4 bases, and 10 bases lay in between. There are 14 residues in the CDR3. Germline V CDR1 and CDR2: SGHDT, YYEEEE. CDR3 nucleotides: TGTGCCAGCAGCTTGGGTGAGGGCCTCTATGGCTACACCTTC. This translates into CASSLGEGLYGYTF.

In this sample, this clone turned up a few times. The chain combines TRBV5-1 with TRBJ2-1; TRBD2 matches at 11 bases. Germline CDR1 and CDR2: SGHRS and YFSETQ. Unmatched junction bases numbered 14, after V lost 3 bases and J lost 12 bases. The length of the CDR3 is 16 residues. CDR3 protein: CASSSPGLAERGGQFF. The CDR3 nucleotides read TGCGCCAGCAGCTCCCCGGGACTAGCGGAGAGAGGTGGGCAGTTCTTC.

The chain couples TRBV30 to TRBJ2-1; TRBD2 agrees at 14 bases. The CDR3 is made up of 16 amino acids. V trimming: 1 base; J trimming: 3 bases; junction bases outside the gene matches: 2. Germline lookup yields CDR1 GTSNPN and CDR2 SVGIG (reference sequence). CDR3 in DNA: TGTGCCTGGAGTGAGGGGACTAGCGGGAGCTACAATGAGCAGTTCTTC. The encoded protein is CAWSEGTSGSYNEQFF.

This chain connects TRBV15 to TRBJ2-6; D is unresolved. The germline V gene encodes CDR1 LNHNV and CDR2 YYDKDF (reference sequence). There are 16 residues in the CDR3. Trimming shortened V by 0 bases and J by 1 base, and 7 bases separated the two germline ends. The CDR3 reads CATSRDLRSGANVLTF. The CDR3 DNA sequence: TGTGCCACCAGCAGAGATCTGAGGTCTGGGGCCAACGTCCTGACTTTC.

The J gene is TRBJ1-2, the V gene TRBV30; 9 nucleotides align to TRBD1. Germline trimming cut 8 bases from V and 7 bases from J; bases unmatched to any gene: 11. Germline CDR1 and CDR2: GTSNPN and SVGIG (reference sequence). There are 13 residues in the CDR3. The CDR3 DNA sequence: TGTGCCCGGAAGGACAGGGGCACTGGTGGCTACACCTTC. Amino acid sequence: CARKDRGTGGYTF.

The table lists this clone with a few counts. The chain links TRBV10-3 to TRBJ2-7; D is perhaps TRBD2 (6 bases). This CDR3 has 13 residues. V lost 6 bases and J 5 bases, leaving 14 bases between the germline ends. Germline V CDR1 and CDR2: ENHRY, SYGVKD. The CDR3 sequence: CAIRPGATNEQYF. The CDR3, as DNA: TGTGCCATCAGGCCGGGAGCGACCAACGAGCAGTACTTC.

The chain combines TRBV19 with TRBJ2-3; the match to TRBD2 covers 12 bases. The CDR3 length is 18 residues. V trimming: 3 bases; J trimming: 6 bases; junction bases outside the gene matches: 13. Germline V gene lookup returns CDR1 LNHDA and CDR2 SQIVND (reference sequence). For the CDR3, the DNA is TGTGCCAGTAGTATTCAGGCTCCGACTAGCGGGAGTGGCGATACGCAGTATTTT. Translation: CASSIQAPTSGSGDTQYF.

This clone was recorded once. J is TRBJ2-7 and V is TRBV29-1; D gene uncertain. Trimming cost V 0 bases and J 2 bases, with 5 bases left between them. Per germline, CDR1 SQVTM and CDR2 ANQGSEA. This CDR3 is built from 12 residues. CDR3 coding DNA: TGCAGCGTTGAAGAGACTGCCTACGAGCAGTACTTC. This codes for CSVEETAYEQYF.